The 32 T cell receptor beta chains below all came from one sample that was sequenced in a study of blood T cell repertoires in COVID-19. Data came from immunoSEQ multiplex PCR; TCRdb stores just in-frame clones and leaves some out. The sample includes some 30,000 clones, around 88% seen only once; the top ten take around a quarter. Sequencing was carried out using peripheral blood. These TCRs come from a human donor in a cohort sampled during active COVID-19.

The rearrangement uses TRBV4-1 and TRBJ1-4; 7 nucleotides agree with TRBD1. V shed 0 bases, J shed 8 bases, and the junction held 9 bases outside the gene matches. The CDR3 length is 16 residues. The germline CDR1 and CDR2 sequences are MGHRA and YSYEKL. Here the CDR3 DNA reads TGCGCCAGCAGCCAAGATGTTTTAAGGGGGCGGGAAAAACTGTTTTTT. Its translation is CASSQDVLRGREKLFF.

The chain has TRBV19 and TRBJ1-5, with a weak D call TRBD1 (5 bases). From germline, CDR1 is LNHDA and CDR2 SQIVND (reference sequence). This CDR3 has 18 amino acids. V was trimmed by 3 bases and J by 11 bases, leaving 29 bases between them. CDR3 nucleotide sequence: TGTGCCAGTAGTATTGAGGCCCGACAGCCCGCCGGGGGGAAGGCCCAGCATTTT. Translated, it gives CASSIEARQPAGGKAQHF.

The gene calls are TRBV6-5 and TRBJ2-6; tentative D call: TRBD1 (5 bases). CDR1 is MNHEY, CDR2 SVGAGI, per germline. The CDR3 spans 13 residues. The V and J ends lost 8 bases and 0 bases respectively, with 5 bases between them. The chain's CDR3 is CASDSSGANVLTF. CDR3 DNA sequence: TGTGCCAGCGACAGCTCTGGGGCCAACGTCCTGACTTTC.

The chain couples TRBV2 to TRBJ2-7; 10 bases are shared with TRBD2. The germline V gene has CDR1 SNHLY and CDR2 FYNNEI. The junction had 5 bases not matched to a gene; V was cut back by 4 bases and J by 5 bases. The CDR3 extends over 14 amino acids. The CDR3 bases are TGTGCCAGCAGTGTCAGCGGGGGGGCCCACGAGCAGTACTTC. It yields the protein CASSVSGGAHEQYF.

The rearrangement joins TRBV15 to TRBJ2-3, with 7 positions matching TRBD2. CDR3 size: 15 residues. V lost 4 bases to trimming and J lost 2 bases; unmatched junction nucleotides: 6. Germline loops: CDR1 LNHNV, CDR2 YYDKDF (reference sequence). In DNA, the CDR3 is TGTGCCACCAGCAAGGGGCGGGGGTCCACAGATACGCAGTATTTT. Its protein product is CATSKGRGSTDTQYF.

The chain recombines TRBV11-2 with TRBJ2-3, with 8 positions matching TRBD2. The CDR3 is 15 residues long. From germline, CDR1 is SGHAT and CDR2 FQNNGV. The V and J ends lost 2 bases and 2 bases, in that order; junction bases with no gene match: 3. This CDR3 reads CASSLRGGPTDTQYF. CDR3 bases: TGTGCCAGCAGCTTACGGGGGGGTCCCACAGATACGCAGTATTTT.

The chain uses TRBV2 and TRBJ1-1; TRBD1 matches at 8 bases. This CDR3 region has 14 residues. V shed 6 bases, J shed 5 bases, and the junction held 8 bases outside the gene matches. The germline V gene encodes CDR1 SNHLY and CDR2 FYNNEI. In DNA form, the CDR3 reads TGTGCCAGCAGCCTAGGACAGGGCTTAACTGAAGCTTTCTTT. Its protein product is CASSLGQGLTEAFF.

V and J are TRBV3-1 (or the pseudogene TRBV3-2) and TRBJ2-5, with D uncertain. Trimming took off 6 bases at V and 5 bases at J, with 16 bases between the two ends. The CDR3 covers 14 residues. Germline V gene lookup returns CDR1 LGHDT and CDR2 YNNKEL (reference sequence). The CDR3 reads CASRQTLRWETQYF. CDR3 in DNA: TGTGCCAGCAGGCAAACTCTCCGGTGGGAGACCCAGTACTTC.

The V call is TRBV7-9, the J call TRBJ2-3; 9 bases agree with TRBD1. This CDR3 contains 14 residues. The J segment lost 3 bases and the V segment lost 9 bases, leaving 7 bases of the junction unmatched. The V gene's germline CDR1 is SEHNR and CDR2 FQNEAQ (reference sequence). The CDR3 here is CASEDRGATDTQYF. The CDR3 nucleotides read TGTGCCAGTGAGGACAGGGGAGCAACAGATACGCAGTATTTT.

The chain recombines TRBV5-1 with TRBJ2-3, with 7 bases lining up with TRBD1. Trimming removed 0 bases from V and 3 bases from J; junction bases left unmatched: 10. Looked up from germline, CDR1 is SGHRS and CDR2 is YFSETQ. CDR3 length equals 17 residues. CDR3 DNA sequence: TGCGCCAGCAGCTTGGGCCATGCGGACAGGCGTACAGATACGCAGTATTTT. Encoded protein: CASSLGHADRRTDTQYF.

The chain carries TRBV10-3 and TRBJ2-2; 9 nucleotides line up with TRBD1. This CDR3 region has 15 residues. Germline V gives CDR1 ENHRY, CDR2 SYGVKD. The junction had 5 bases not matched to a gene; V was cut back by 6 bases and J by 3 bases. As DNA, the CDR3 is TGTGCCATCAGCCTGGGACAGGGATACACCGGGGAGCTGTTTTTT. This gives the protein CAISLGQGYTGELFF.

The rearrangement uses TRBV5-1 and TRBJ2-3, with D tentatively TRBD2 (5 bases). Germline-derived CDR1 and CDR2 are SGHRS and YFSETQ. Deletions cut 1 base from V and 3 bases from J, with 15 bases between. The CDR3 covers 16 residues. In DNA form, the CDR3 reads TGCGCCAGCAGCTTGTCATCCCCGGGGAGTACAGATACGCAGTATTTT. As protein: CASSLSSPGSTDTQYF.

CDR3 amino acids: CASRATSGGAQDTGELFF. The CDR3 nucleotides read TGTGCCAGCAGGGCTACTAGCGGGGGGGCCCAGGACACCGGGGAGCTGTTTTTT. J is TRBJ2-2 and V is TRBV7-6; 13 nucleotides agree with TRBD2. Trimming took 6 bases from V and 3 from J; bases not matched to a gene: 10. Germline assignment: CDR1 SGHVS and CDR2 FNYEAQ. The CDR3 length is 18 residues.

The V call is TRBV20-1, the J call TRBJ2-7; 8 positions agree with TRBD2. With V trimmed by 3 bases and J by 0 bases, 4 bases remained unmatched. The CDR3 length is 14 residues. Germline assignment: CDR1 DFQATT and CDR2 SNEGSKA (reference sequence). Here the CDR3 DNA reads TGCAGTGCTAGTTCGGGGGGGCGCTCCTACGAGCAGTACTTC. Its protein product is CSASSGGRSYEQYF.

This chain connects TRBV7-2 to TRBJ2-1; 7 bases line up with TRBD1. The CDR3 is made up of 18 amino acids. Unmatched junction bases numbered 12, after V lost 2 bases and J lost 2 bases. Germline CDR1 reads SGHTA; CDR2 reads FQGNSA. CDR3 region: CASSLRVGAGTAYNEQFF. CDR3 coding DNA: TGTGCCAGCAGCTTACGCGTAGGAGCCGGGACAGCCTACAATGAGCAGTTCTTC.

The chain joins TRBV5-4 to TRBJ2-7; no reliable D call. The V and J ends lost 1 base and 7 bases respectively, with 6 bases between them. CDR1 SGHNT and CDR2 YYREEE come from the germline V gene (reference sequence). This CDR3 has 11 amino acids. In nucleotides, the CDR3 is TGTGCCAGCAGCTTGCGCGAGGAGCAGTACTTC. It is translated as CASSLREEQYF.

This sequence joins TRBV6-5 and TRBJ1-1; unclear D gene. CDR3 length: 13 amino acids. The germline V gene has CDR1 MNHEY and CDR2 SVGAGI. V lost 7 bases and J lost 1, with 10 bases in between. The CDR3 nucleotides are TGTGCCAGCACTCCCTGGGCGAACACTGAAGCTTTCTTT. This gives the protein CASTPWANTEAFF.

The chain links TRBV11-3 to TRBJ2-5; perhaps TRBD1 as D (6 bases). The CDR3 spans 16 residues. Trimming removed 5 bases from V and 4 bases from J, with 20 bases in between. The germline V gene has CDR1 SGHNT and CDR2 YENEEA. The CDR3 sequence: CASSPGGTGPGETQYF. The CDR3 DNA follows: TGTGCCAGCAGCCCCGGTGGTACAGGGCCAGGAGAGACCCAGTACTTC.

The J gene is TRBJ2-7, the V gene TRBV7-8; TRBD2 matches 10 bases. The V gene end was trimmed by 0 bases and the J gene end by 6 bases; junction bases not matched to a gene: 8. Germline lookup yields CDR1 SGHVS and CDR2 FQNEAQ. The CDR3 is 16 residues long. CDR3 bases: TGTGCCAGCAGCTTAGCCTTAGCGGGGGGCCTCTCCGAGCAGTACTTC. It yields the protein CASSLALAGGLSEQYF.

The chain combines TRBV6-7 with TRBJ1-2; the D is unclear. TRBV6-7 is an open reading frame whose function is uncertain. CDR3 length: 17 amino acids. The V gene lost 2 bases and the J gene lost 8 bases, with 24 bases spanning the gap. The CDR3 loop reads CASSYGPRVGMVRGYTF. The DNA of the CDR3 is TGTGCCAGCAGTTACGGCCCGAGGGTGGGGATGGTAAGGGGCTACACCTTC.

The V and J genes are TRBV12-5 and TRBJ2-1; D is possibly TRBD1 (6 bases). This CDR3 comprises 14 residues. Germline CDR1 reads LGHNT; CDR2 reads FRNRAP. V was cut by 2 bases and J by 7 bases, with 12 bases left in between. The CDR3 DNA reads as TGTGCTAGTGGTTTGAGGCAGGGGCTTAATGAGCAGTTCTTC. Its protein product is CASGLRQGLNEQFF.

The chain combines TRBV4-1 with TRBJ2-7; 8 bases are a match to TRBD1. Germline lookup yields CDR1 MGHRA and CDR2 YSYEKL. The V gene end was trimmed by 2 bases and the J gene end by 9 bases; junction bases not matched to a gene: 12. CDR3 length equals 15 residues. The DNA of the CDR3 is TGCGCCAGCAGCCAACCAGGACAGGGACCTAGGGGGCAGTACTTC. Its translation is CASSQPGQGPRGQYF.

The chain combines TRBV10-3 with TRBJ1-1; D is ambiguous. Germline-derived CDR1 and CDR2 are ENHRY and SYGVKD. V was shortened by 2 bases and J by 3 bases, with 10 bases between the two germline ends. The CDR3 length is 14 residues. Here the CDR3 DNA reads TGTGCCATCAGTGAGGAGTGGAGGGACACTGAAGCTTTCTTT. Protein sequence: CAISEEWRDTEAFF.

The genes are TRBV25-1 and TRBJ1-2, with TRBD1 identical over 10 bases. The ends lost 7 bases at V and 6 bases at J; junction bases unmatched: 8. Germline V gene data show CDR1 as MGHDK and CDR2 as SYGVNS. The CDR3 covers 14 residues. The CDR3 nucleotides are TGTGCCAGCACCGGGGGGACAGGGGTGAATGGCTACACCTTC. Encoded protein: CASTGGTGVNGYTF.

The J gene is TRBJ2-5, the V gene TRBV6-1; a weak D match, TRBD1 (7 bases). Per the germline V gene, CDR1 is MNHNS and CDR2 is SASEGT. V lost 2 bases and J lost 9, with 16 bases in between. The CDR3 is 14 residues long. Written as DNA, the CDR3 is TGTGCCAGCAGTGAATGGAGGCAGGGGGAGGCCCAGTACTTC. It yields the protein CASSEWRQGEAQYF.

The chain uses TRBV3-1 (or the pseudogene TRBV3-2) and TRBJ2-7, with 10 bases identical to TRBD2. Trimming took 1 base from V and 6 from J; bases not matched to a gene: 3. The CDR3 runs 14 residues. Germline V lookup: CDR1 LGHDT, CDR2 YNNKEL (reference sequence). In DNA form, the CDR3 reads TGTGCCAGCAGCCAAGGGACTAGCGGAATCGAGCAGTACTTC. Its protein is CASSQGTSGIEQYF.

J is TRBJ1-2 and V is TRBV7-9; TRBD1 might be the D (5 bases). V was trimmed by 1 base and J by 4 bases, leaving 10 bases between them. Germline CDR1 and CDR2: SEHNR and FQNEAQ (reference sequence). The CDR3 contains 14 residues. Here the CDR3 reads CASSLETVPYGYTF. CDR3 nucleotides: TGTGCCAGCAGCTTAGAGACAGTACCCTATGGCTACACCTTC.

V is TRBV5-1 and J is TRBJ2-1; 8 positions agree with TRBD1. The J segment lost 7 bases and the V segment lost 0 bases, leaving 12 bases of the junction unmatched. The germline CDR1 and CDR2 sequences are SGHRS and YFSETQ. This CDR3 has 17 residues. The CDR3 protein is CASSLVGAGGSSNEQFF. In nucleotides, the CDR3 is TGCGCCAGCAGCTTGGTGGGGGCAGGGGGCAGCTCAAATGAGCAGTTCTTC.

The V call is TRBV11-3, the J call TRBJ1-6, with D tentatively TRBD1 (5 bases). V shed 5 bases and J shed 10 bases, with 15 bases lying between them. Germline V lookup: CDR1 SGHNT, CDR2 YENEEA. This CDR3 has 14 amino acids. The CDR3 spells CASSLGGTGSPLHF. CDR3 coding DNA: TGTGCCAGCAGCCTCGGCGGTACAGGCTCACCCCTCCACTTT.

This sequence joins TRBV6-5 and TRBJ2-2; possible D gene TRBD2, 6 bases. The V and J ends lost 4 bases and 6 bases respectively, with 15 bases between them. The CDR3 is 15 amino acids. Germline loops: CDR1 MNHEY, CDR2 SVGAGI. In DNA, the CDR3 is TGTGCCAGCAGTTCGGCCGGGGGTCGAGCCGGGGAGCTGTTTTTT. Protein sequence: CASSSAGGRAGELFF.

The V and J genes are TRBV27 and TRBJ2-1, with D uncertain. The V end lost 7 bases, the J end lost 2 bases, and 6 bases lay between the germline ends. Per germline, CDR1 MNHEY and CDR2 SMNVEV (reference sequence). The CDR3 spans 12 residues. DNA for the CDR3: TGTGCCAGCACCACAGCCTACAATGAGCAGTTCTTC. Its protein product is CASTTAYNEQFF.

This sequence joins TRBV24-1 and TRBJ2-1, with 15 nucleotides matching TRBD2. V dropped 1 base and J dropped 6; count of bases not matched to a gene: 12. There are 20 residues in the CDR3. Looked up from germline, CDR1 is KGHDR and CDR2 is SFDVKD. The CDR3 DNA reads TGTGCCACCAGTGATTTCAGGACTAGCGGGGGGGGTATGGGGACCAATGAGCAGTTCTTC. It specifies CATSDFRTSGGGMGTNEQFF.